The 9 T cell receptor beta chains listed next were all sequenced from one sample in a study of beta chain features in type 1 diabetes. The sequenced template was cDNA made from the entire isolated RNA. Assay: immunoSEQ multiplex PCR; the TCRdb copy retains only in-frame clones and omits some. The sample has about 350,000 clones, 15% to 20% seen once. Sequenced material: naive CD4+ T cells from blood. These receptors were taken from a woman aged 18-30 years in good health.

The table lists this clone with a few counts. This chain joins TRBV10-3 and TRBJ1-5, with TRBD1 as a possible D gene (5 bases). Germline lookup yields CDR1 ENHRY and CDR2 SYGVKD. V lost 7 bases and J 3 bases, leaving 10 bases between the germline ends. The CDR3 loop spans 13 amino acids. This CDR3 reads CAITGDLNQPQHF. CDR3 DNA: TGTGCCATCACGGGGGACCTCAATCAGCCCCAGCATTTT.

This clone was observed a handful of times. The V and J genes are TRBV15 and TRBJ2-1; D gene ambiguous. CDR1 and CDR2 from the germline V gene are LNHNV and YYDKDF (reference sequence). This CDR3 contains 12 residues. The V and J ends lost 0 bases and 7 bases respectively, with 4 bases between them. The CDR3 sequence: CATSRDNNEQFF. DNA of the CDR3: TGTGCCACCAGCAGAGATAATAATGAGCAGTTCTTC.

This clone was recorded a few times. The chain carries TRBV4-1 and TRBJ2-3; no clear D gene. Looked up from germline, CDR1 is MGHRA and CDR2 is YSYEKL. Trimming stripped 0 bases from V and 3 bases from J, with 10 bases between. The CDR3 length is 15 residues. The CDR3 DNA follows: TGCGCCAGCAGCCAAGATGTCGGTTCAACAGATACGCAGTATTTT. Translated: CASSQDVGSTDTQYF.

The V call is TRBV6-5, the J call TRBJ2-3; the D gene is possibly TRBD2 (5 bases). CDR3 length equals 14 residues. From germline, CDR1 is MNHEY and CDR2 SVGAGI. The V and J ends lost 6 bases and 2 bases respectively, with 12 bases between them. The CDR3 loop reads CASSPGIATDTQYF. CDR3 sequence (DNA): TGTGCCAGCAGCCCCGGGATTGCCACAGATACGCAGTATTTT.

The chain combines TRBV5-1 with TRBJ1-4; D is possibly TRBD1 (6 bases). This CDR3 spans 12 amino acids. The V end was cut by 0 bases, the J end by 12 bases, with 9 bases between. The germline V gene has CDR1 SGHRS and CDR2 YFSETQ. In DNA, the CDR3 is TGCGCCAGCAGCTTGGACAGGGCGGAACTGTTTTTT. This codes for CASSLDRAELFF.

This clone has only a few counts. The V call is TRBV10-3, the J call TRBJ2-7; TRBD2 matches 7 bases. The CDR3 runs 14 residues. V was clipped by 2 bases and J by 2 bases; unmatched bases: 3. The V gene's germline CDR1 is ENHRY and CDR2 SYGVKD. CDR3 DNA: TGTGCCATCAGTGAGGTGGCGGGGGCCTACGAGCAGTACTTC. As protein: CAISEVAGAYEQYF.

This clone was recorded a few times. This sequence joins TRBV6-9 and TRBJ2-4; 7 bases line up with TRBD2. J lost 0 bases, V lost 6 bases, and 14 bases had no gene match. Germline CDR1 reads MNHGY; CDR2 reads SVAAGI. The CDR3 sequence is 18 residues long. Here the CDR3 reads CASSPGLAVTLAKNIQYF. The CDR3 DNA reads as TGTGCCAGCAGCCCCGGGCTAGCGGTGACTCTAGCCAAAAACATTCAGTACTTC.

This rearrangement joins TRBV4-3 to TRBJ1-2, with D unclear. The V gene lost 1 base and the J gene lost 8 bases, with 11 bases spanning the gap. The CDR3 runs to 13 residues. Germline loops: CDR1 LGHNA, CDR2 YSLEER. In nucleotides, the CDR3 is TGCGCCAGCAGCCAAGGGCTGGCGGAGGGCTACACCTTC. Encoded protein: CASSQGLAEGYTF.

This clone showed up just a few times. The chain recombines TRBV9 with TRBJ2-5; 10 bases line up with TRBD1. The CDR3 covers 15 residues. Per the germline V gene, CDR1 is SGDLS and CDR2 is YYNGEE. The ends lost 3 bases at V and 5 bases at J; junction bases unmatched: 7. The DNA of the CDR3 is TGTGCCAGCAGCGCCGACAGGGGGCCGTGGGAGACCCAGTACTTC. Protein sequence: CASSADRGPWETQYF.